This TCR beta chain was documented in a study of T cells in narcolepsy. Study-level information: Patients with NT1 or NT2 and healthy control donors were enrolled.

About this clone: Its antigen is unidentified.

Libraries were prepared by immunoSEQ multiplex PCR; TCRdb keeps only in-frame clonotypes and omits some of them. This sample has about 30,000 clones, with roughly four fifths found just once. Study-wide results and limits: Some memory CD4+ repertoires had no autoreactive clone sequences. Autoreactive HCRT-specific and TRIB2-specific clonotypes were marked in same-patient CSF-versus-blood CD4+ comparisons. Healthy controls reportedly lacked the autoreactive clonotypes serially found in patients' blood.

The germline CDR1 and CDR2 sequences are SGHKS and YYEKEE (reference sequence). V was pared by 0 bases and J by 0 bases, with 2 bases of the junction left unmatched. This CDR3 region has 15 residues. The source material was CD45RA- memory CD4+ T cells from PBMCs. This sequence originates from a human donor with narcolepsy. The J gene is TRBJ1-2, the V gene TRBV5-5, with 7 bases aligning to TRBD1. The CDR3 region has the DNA TGTGCCAGCAGCTTGGACAGGGGTACTAACTATGGCTACACCTTC. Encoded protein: CASSLDRGTNYGYTF.